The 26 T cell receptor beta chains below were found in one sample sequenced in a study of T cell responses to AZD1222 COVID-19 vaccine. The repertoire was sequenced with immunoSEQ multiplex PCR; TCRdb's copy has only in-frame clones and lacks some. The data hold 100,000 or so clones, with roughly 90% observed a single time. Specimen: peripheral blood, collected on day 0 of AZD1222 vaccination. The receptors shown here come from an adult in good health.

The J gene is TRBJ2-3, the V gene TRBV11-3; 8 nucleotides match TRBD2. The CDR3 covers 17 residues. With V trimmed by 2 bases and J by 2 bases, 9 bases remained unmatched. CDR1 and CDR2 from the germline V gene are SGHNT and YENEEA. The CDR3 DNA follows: TGTGCCAGCAGCTTAAGGGGGACTAGTCGTTTCACAGATACGCAGTATTTT. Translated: CASSLRGTSRFTDTQYF.

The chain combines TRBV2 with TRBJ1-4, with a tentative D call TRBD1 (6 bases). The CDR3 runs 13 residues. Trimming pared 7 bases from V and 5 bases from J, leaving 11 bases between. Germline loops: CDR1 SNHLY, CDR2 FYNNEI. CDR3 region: CASKDSPNEKLFF. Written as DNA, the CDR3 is TGTGCCAGCAAGGACAGCCCCAATGAAAAACTGTTTTTT.

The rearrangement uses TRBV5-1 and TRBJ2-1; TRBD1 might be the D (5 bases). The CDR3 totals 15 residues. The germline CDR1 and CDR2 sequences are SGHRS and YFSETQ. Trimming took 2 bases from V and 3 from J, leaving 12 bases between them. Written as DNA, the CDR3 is TGCGCCAGCAGCTTCGGGCAGGGCTACTACAATGAGCAGTTCTTC. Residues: CASSFGQGYYNEQFF.

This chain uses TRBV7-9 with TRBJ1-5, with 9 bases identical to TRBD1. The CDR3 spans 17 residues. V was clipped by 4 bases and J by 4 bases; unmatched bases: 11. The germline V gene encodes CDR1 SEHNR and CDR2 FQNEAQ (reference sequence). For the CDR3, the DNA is TGTGCCAGCAGCTCAGTCTGGGGACAGGGTGGAAATCAGCCCCAGCATTTT. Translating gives CASSSVWGQGGNQPQHF. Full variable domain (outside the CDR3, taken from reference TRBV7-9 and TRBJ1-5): DTGVSQNPRHKITKRGQNVTFRCDPISEHNRLYWYRQTLGQGPEFLTYFQNEAQLEKSRLLSDRFSAERPKGSFSTLEIQRTEQGDSAMYLCASSSVWGQGGNQPQHFGDGTRLSIL.

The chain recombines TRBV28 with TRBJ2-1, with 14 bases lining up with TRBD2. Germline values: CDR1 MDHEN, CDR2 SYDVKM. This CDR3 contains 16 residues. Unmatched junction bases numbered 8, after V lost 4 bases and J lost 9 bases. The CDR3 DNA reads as TGTGCCAGCAGTTCCCCGGGACTAGCGGGAGTCGGTGAGCAGTTCTTC. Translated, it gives CASSSPGLAGVGEQFF.

The CDR3 region is CATTGGSGTKNIQYF. In DNA, the CDR3 is TGTGCCACCACGGGAGGAAGCGGCACCAAAAACATTCAGTACTTC. The J gene is TRBJ2-4, the V gene TRBV24-1, with 7 positions matching TRBD2. Germline CDR1 KGHDR, CDR2 SFDVKD. J was trimmed by 2 bases and V by 8 bases; bases with no gene match: 8. The CDR3 is made up of 15 amino acids.

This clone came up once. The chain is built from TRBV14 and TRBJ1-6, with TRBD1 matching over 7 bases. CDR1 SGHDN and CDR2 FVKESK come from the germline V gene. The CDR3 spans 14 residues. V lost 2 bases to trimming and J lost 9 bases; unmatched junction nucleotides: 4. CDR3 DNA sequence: TGTGCCAGCAGCCAACAGGGGGTCGGTTCACCCCTCCACTTT. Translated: CASSQQGVGSPLHF.

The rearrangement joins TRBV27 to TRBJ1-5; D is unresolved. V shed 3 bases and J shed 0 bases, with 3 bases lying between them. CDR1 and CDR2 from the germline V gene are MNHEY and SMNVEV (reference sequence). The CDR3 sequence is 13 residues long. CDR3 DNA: TGTGCCAGCAGTTTTAATAGCAATCAGCCCCAGCATTTT. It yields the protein CASSFNSNQPQHF.

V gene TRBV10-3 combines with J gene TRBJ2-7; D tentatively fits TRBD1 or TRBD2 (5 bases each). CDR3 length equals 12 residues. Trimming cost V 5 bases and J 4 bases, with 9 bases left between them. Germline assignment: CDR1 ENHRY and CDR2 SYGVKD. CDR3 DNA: TGTGCCATCAGTCGACAGCGGTACGAGCAGTACTTC. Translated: CAISRQRYEQYF.

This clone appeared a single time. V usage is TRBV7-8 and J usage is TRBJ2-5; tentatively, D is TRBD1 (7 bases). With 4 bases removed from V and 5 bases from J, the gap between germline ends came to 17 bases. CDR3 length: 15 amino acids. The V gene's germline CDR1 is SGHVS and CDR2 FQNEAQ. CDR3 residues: CASSSQTGAGETQYF. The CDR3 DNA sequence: TGTGCCAGCAGCTCCCAAACAGGGGCGGGGGAGACCCAGTACTTC.

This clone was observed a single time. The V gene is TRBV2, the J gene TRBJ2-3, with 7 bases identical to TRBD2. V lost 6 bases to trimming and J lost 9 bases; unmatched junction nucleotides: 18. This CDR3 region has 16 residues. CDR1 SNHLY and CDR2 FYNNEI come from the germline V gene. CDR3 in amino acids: CASSPLWARERNTQYF. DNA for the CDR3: TGTGCCAGCAGCCCCCTCTGGGCGCGGGAGAGAAACACGCAGTATTTT.

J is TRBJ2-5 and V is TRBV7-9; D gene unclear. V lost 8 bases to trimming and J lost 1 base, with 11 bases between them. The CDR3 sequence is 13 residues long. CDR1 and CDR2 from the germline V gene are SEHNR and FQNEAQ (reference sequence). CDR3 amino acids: CASVGPAQETQYF. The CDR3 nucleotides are TGTGCCAGCGTAGGGCCTGCCCAAGAGACCCAGTACTTC.

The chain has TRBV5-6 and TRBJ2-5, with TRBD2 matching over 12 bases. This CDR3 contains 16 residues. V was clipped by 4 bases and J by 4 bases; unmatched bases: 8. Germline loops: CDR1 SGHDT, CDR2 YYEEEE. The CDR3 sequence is CASSPGGLAGGETQYF. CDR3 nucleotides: TGTGCCAGCAGCCCGGGGGGACTAGCGGGCGGAGAGACCCAGTACTTC.

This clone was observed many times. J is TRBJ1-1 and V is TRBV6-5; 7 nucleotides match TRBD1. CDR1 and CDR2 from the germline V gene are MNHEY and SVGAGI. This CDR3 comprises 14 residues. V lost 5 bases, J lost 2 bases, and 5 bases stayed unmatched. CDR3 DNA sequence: TGTGCCAGCAGTACCGGGACAGAAAACACTGAAGCTTTCTTT. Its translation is CASSTGTENTEAFF.

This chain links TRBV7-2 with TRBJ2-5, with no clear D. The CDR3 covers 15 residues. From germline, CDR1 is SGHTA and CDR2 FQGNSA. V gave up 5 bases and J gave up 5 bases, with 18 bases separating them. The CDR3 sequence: CASSPLRPVGETQYF. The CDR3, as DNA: TGTGCCAGCAGCCCTTTGCGGCCAGTGGGGGAGACCCAGTACTTC.

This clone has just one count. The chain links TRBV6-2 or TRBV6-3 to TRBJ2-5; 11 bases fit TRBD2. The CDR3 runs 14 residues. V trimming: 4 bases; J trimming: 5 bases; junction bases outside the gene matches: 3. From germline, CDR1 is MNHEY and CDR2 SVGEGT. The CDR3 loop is CASSSSGGLETQYF. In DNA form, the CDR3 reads TGTGCCAGCAGTTCTAGCGGGGGGTTGGAGACCCAGTACTTC.

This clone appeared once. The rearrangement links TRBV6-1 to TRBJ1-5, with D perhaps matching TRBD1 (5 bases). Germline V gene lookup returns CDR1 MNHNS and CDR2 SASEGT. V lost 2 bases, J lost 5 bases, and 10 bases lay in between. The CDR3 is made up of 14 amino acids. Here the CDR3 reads CASSELQGHQPQHF. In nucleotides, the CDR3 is TGTGCCAGCAGTGAACTCCAGGGCCATCAGCCCCAGCATTTT.

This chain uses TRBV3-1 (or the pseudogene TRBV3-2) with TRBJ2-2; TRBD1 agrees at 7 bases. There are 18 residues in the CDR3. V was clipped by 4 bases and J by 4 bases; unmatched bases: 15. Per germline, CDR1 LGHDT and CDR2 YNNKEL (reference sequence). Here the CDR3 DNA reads TGTGCCAGCAGCCCAGGTGACAGGGCAGGCAAGGGCACCGGGGAGCTGTTTTTT. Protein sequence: CASSPGDRAGKGTGELFF.

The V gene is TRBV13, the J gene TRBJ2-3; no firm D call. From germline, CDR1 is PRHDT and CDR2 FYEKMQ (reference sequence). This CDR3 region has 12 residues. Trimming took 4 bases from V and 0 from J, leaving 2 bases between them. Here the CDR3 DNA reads TGTGCCAGCAGCTCGAGCACAGATACGCAGTATTTT. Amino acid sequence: CASSSSTDTQYF.

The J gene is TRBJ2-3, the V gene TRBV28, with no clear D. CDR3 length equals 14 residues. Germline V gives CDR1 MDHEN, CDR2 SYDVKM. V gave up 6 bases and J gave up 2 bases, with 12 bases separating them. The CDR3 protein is CASSQSTATDTQYF. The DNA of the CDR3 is TGTGCCAGCAGCCAGTCGACGGCCACAGATACGCAGTATTTT.

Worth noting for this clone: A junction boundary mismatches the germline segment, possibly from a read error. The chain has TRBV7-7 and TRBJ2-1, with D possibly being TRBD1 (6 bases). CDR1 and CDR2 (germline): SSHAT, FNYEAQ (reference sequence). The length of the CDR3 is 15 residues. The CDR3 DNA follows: TGTGCTAGCAGCTTACACGAGGGGGCCTACAATGAGCAGTTCTTC. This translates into CASSLHEGAYNEQFF.

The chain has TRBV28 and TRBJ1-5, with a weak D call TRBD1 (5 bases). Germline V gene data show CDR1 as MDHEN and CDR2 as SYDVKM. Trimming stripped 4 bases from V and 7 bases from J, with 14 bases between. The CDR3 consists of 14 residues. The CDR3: CASSWAGGAQPQHF. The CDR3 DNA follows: TGTGCCAGCAGTTGGGCCGGGGGAGCGCAGCCCCAGCATTTT.

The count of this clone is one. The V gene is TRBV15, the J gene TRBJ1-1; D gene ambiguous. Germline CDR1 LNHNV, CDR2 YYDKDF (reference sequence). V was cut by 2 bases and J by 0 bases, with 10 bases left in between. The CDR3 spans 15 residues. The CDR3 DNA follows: TGTGCCACCAGCAGACCCGGGAGCATGAACACTGAAGCTTTCTTT. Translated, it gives CATSRPGSMNTEAFF. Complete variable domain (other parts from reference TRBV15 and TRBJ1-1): DAMVIQNPRYQVTQFGKPVTLSCSQTLNHNVMYWYQQKSSQAPKLLFHYYDKDFNNEADTPDNFQSRRPNTSFCFLDIRSPGLGDTAMYLCATSRPGSMNTEAFFGQGTRLTVV.

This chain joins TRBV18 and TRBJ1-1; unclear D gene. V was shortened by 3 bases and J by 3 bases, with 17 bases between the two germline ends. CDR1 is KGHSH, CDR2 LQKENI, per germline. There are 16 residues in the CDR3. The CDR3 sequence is CASSPKGRNSDTEAFF. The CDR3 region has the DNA TGTGCCAGCTCACCTAAAGGACGAAATTCGGACACTGAAGCTTTCTTT.

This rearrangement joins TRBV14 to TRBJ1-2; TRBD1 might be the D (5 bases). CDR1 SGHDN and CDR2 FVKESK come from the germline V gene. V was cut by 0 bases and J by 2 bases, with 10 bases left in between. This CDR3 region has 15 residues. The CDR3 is CASSQDRETNYGYTF. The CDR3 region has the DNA TGTGCCAGCAGCCAAGACAGGGAAACGAACTATGGCTACACCTTC.

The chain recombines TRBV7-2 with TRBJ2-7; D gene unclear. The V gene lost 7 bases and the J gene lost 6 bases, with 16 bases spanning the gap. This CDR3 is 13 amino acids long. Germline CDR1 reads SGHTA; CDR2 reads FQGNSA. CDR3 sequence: CASNPRPGSEQYF. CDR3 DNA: TGTGCCAGCAACCCTCGACCCGGGTCCGAGCAGTACTTC.